The TCR beta chain under discussion was sequenced for a study of regulatory T cells in long-lasting Graves disease. Both iRepertoire HTBI primers and Arm-PCR of CDR3 regions were used to build the TCR beta libraries. TCRdb ran MiXCR on the multiplex PCR reads and lists one entry per CDR3 protein. The repertoire includes 530,000 or so distinct CDR3 sequences, roughly 12% of them detected once, and about 10% sits in the top ten. Trimming cost V 7 bases and J 2 bases; bases outside gene matches: 18. CDR1 and CDR2 from the germline V gene are LNHDA and SQIVND (reference sequence). The CDR3 contains 18 residues. The table lists this clonotype with many counts. This sample's time point: newly diagnosed GD, antithyroid drugs for less than 3 months. PBMC-extracted RNA yielded the TCR library. This same sample was also taken into another study, of T cells in Graves' hyperthyroidism and ophthalmopathy. That paper adds: First-round RT-PCR of the TCR CDR3 relied on the HTBI primer set.

This specimen consisted of peripheral blood mononuclear cells (PBMCs), obtained at new diagnosis, from a patient treated with antithyroid drugs. The source of this sequence is a man younger than 40 with Graves disease. The chain has TRBV19 and TRBJ1-2, with 8 positions matching TRBD1. The CDR3 loop is CASIDFGQGQGVNYGYTF. Here the CDR3 DNA reads TGTGCCAGTATAGACTTCGGTCAAGGACAGGGAGTCAACTATGGCTACACCTTC.